The clone carrying this T cell receptor beta chain was seen repeatedly, ten times or more. Its target is unknown. The CDR3 totals 13 residues. The V end was cut by 4 bases, the J end by 3 bases, with 10 bases between. Germline V gene sequence: CDR1 MGHDK, CDR2 SYGVNS. TCRdb analysed the RT-PCR reads with MiXCR anew, one entry per CDR3 protein. The sample gives about 700,000 distinct CDR3 sequences, approximately 15% of which show up once; around 7.3% is in the top ten. These data originate in a study of response to subunit inactivated influenza vaccine. Study-level findings and limits: A suggestion made by the authors is that each seasonal influenza vaccination recruits few new T cells.

This sequence originates from a man between 45 and 60 years old who received an inactivated influenza vaccine. This chain connects TRBV25-1 to TRBJ2-7; D call uncertain. The input for sequencing was PBMCs from blood, taken 14 to 15 days before vaccination. The CDR3 loop is CASSGYKGYEQYF. The CDR3 nucleotides read TGTGCCAGCAGTGGGTATAAGGGCTACGAGCAGTACTTC.